This T cell receptor (beta chain) appears in the sequencing data of a study of cytomegalovirus exposure and HLA in healthy donors. In the study overall: Earlier results showed roughly 120 million unique TCR beta sequences derived from about 179 million T cells. Among some 400 genotyped donors, more than 65% fell in the Caucasian-associated ancestry cluster. Whole-study results and caveats: Rare sequences made up most TCRs, while some public TCRs were found in many donors. With later analysis, a missense DCLRE1C variant became linked to TCR beta V- and J-gene trimming.

Both 60 Vbeta primers and 13 Jbeta primers went into the PCR. Using immunoSEQ multiplex PCR, the repertoire was profiled, and TCRdb retains in-frame clones only, with some absent. The sample holds approximately 47,000 clones. Germline-derived CDR1 and CDR2 are MNHEY and SVGAGI. This CDR3 is built from 13 residues. Trimming took off 0 bases at V and 9 bases at J, with 9 bases between the two ends. As for this clone: Its antigen is not identified.

The sequenced sample was PBMCs. The clonotype comes from a male donor in good health and CMV-seronegative. The chain combines TRBV6-5 with TRBJ1-5; D unresolved. CDR3 amino acids: CASSYSTTWPQHF. CDR3 DNA sequence: TGTGCCAGCAGTTACTCGACTACTTGGCCCCAGCATTTT.